The clone carrying this TCR beta chain was counted once. The sample is drawn from a study of control samples from healthy donors and cancer patients. Trimming took 6 bases from V and 0 from J; bases not matched to a gene: 11. Per the germline V gene, CDR1 is LNHDA and CDR2 is SQIVND (reference sequence). The CDR3 consists of 19 residues. Repertoires were generated with immunoSEQ multiplex PCR, while TCRdb's copy carries only in-frame clones and drops some. This table holds about 46,000 clones, about nine tenths found once. The specimen sequenced was PBMCs. The receptor's source is a man aged 50 to 59 with head and neck cancer. The rearrangement uses TRBV19 and TRBJ2-1; TRBD2 matches at 13 bases. The CDR3 here is CASSRTSGGAISSYNEQFF. The CDR3, as DNA: TGTGCCAGTAGCCGGACTAGCGGGGGAGCCATCAGCTCCTACAATGAGCAGTTCTTC.